This T cell receptor (beta chain) was captured in a study of Graves' ophthalmopathy and Graves' hyperthyroidism. Study outcomes and limitations: Stable hyperthyroidism and ophthalmopathy were told apart by a 13-signature model, which achieved 87.88% sensitivity and nearly 84% specificity. Ophthalmopathy progression cases were predicted by the model with 60% to 71% sensitivity and less than 85% specificity.

Amplification of the TCR beta CDR3 regions used RNA transcripts (as template). First-round RT-PCR relied on HTBI primers, and a second-round multiplex PCR came next. TCRdb independently ran MiXCR on the multiplex PCR reads; one entry per CDR3 protein. This sample yields a few hundred thousand distinct CDR3 sequences, of which 15% are seen a single time; roughly 7% belongs to the top ten. CDR3 length: 16 residues. Germline V gene lookup returns CDR1 SGHAT and CDR2 FQNNGV. V dropped 0 bases and J dropped 4; count of bases not matched to a gene: 4. This clonotype showed up many times. Antigen unknown. This receptor was identified in a woman under 30 with stable Graves' hyperthyroidism. Specimen: peripheral blood. The chain combines TRBV11-2 with TRBJ2-2; 8 nucleotides agree with TRBD1. The DNA for the CDR3 is TGTGCCAGCAGCTTAGAGGACAGGGTCGGCACCGGGGAGCTGTTTTTT. Amino acid sequence: CASSLEDRVGTGELFF.